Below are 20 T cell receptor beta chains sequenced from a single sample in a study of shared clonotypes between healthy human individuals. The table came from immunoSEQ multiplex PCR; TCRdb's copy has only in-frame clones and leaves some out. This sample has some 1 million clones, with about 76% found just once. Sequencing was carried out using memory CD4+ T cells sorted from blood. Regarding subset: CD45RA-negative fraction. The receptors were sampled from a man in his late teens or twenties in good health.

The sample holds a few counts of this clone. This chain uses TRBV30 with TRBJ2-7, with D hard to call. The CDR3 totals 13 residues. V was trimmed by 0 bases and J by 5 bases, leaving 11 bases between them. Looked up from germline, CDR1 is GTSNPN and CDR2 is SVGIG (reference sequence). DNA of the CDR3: TGTGCCTGGAGTGTGGACCTACTGGACGAGCAGTACTTC. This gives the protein CAWSVDLLDEQYF.

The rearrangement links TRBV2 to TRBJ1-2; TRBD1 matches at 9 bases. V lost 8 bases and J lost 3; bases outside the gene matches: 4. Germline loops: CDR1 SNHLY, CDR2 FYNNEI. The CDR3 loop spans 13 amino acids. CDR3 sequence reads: CASSGQGDYGYTF. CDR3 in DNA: TGTGCCAGCTCGGGACAGGGAGACTATGGCTACACCTTC.

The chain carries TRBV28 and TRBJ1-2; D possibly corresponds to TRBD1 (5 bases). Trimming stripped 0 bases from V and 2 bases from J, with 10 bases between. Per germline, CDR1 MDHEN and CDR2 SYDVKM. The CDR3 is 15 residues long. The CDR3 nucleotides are TGTGCCAGCAGTTTATGGCGACAGCAGAACTATGGCTACACCTTC. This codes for CASSLWRQQNYGYTF.

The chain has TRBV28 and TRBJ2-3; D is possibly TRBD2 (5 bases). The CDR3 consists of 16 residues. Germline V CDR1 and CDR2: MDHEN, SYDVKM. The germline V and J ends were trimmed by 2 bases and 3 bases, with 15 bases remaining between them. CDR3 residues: CASSLNKLGSTDTQYF. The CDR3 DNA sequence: TGTGCCAGCAGTTTAAACAAACTAGGAAGTACAGATACGCAGTATTTT.

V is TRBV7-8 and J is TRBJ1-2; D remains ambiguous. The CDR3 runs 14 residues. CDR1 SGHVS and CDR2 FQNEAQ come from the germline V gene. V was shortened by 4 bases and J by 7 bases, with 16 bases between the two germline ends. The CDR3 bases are TGTGCCAGCAGCTCCACTGGACCGTATTTTGGCTACACCTTC. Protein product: CASSSTGPYFGYTF.

DNA of the CDR3: TGCGCCAGCAGCCAAGAAACTAGCGGGAGAGGGGATACGCAGTATTTT. Translated: CASSQETSGRGDTQYF. This chain joins TRBV4-3 and TRBJ2-3, with TRBD2 matching 11 bases. The length of the CDR3 is 16 residues. The trim removed 0 bases at V and 6 bases at J, leaving 5 bases unmatched. The V gene's germline CDR1 is LGHNA and CDR2 YSLEER.

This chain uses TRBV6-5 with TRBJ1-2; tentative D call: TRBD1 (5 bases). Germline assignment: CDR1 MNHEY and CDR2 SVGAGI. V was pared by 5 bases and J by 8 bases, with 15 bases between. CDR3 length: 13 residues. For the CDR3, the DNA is TGTGCCAGCAGTCCCAGGGCAGGAGAAGGCTACACCTTC. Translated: CASSPRAGEGYTF.

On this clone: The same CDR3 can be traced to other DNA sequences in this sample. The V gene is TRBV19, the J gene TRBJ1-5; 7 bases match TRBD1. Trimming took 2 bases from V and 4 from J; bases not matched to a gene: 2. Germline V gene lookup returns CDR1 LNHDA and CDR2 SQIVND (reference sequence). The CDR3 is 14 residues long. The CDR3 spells CASSIQGVNQPQHF. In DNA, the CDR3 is TGTGCCAGTAGTATACAGGGGGTGAATCAGCCCCAGCATTTT.

This CDR3 is CSVVRDTEAFF. The CDR3, as DNA: TGCAGCGTTGTCCGGGACACTGAAGCTTTCTTT. The chain combines TRBV29-1 with TRBJ1-1; no clear D gene. This CDR3 has 11 residues. CDR1 is SQVTM and CDR2 is ANQGSEA in the germline V gene. Between the trimmed V and J ends, which lost 4 bases and 3 bases, there was a span of 6 bases.

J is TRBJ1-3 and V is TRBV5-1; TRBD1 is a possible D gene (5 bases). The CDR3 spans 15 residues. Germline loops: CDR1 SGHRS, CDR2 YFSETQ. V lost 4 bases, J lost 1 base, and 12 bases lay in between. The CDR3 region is CASSTDGGSGNTIYF. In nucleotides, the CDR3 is TGCGCCAGCAGCACCGACGGGGGATCTGGAAACACCATATATTTT.

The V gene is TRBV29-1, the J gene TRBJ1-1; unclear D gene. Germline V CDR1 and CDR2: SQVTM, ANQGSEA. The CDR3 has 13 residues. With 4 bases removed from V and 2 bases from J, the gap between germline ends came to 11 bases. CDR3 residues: CSVGSPGNTEAFF. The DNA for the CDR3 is TGCAGCGTTGGGTCACCGGGCAACACTGAAGCTTTCTTT.

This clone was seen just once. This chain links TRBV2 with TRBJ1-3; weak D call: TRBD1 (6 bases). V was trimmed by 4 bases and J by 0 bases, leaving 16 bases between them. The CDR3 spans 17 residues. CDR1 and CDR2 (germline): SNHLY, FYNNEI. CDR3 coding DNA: TGTGCCAGCAGTGCTTCCGGGACACCGAGCTCTGGAAACACCATATATTTT. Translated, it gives CASSASGTPSSGNTIYF.

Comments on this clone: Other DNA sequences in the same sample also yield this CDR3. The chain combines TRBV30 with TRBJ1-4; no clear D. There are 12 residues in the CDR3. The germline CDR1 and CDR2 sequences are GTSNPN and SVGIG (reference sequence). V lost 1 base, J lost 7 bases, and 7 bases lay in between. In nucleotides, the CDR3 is TGTGCCTGGAGTGGGACCCCTGAAAAACTGTTTTTT. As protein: CAWSGTPEKLFF.

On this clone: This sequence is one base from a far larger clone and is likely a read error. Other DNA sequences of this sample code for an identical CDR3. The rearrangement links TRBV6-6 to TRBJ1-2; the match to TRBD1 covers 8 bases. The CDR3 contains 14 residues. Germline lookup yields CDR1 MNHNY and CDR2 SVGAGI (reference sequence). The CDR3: CASSYSGQGEGYTF. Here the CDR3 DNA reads TGTGCCAGTAGTTACTCCGGACAGGGCGAAGGCTACACCTTC.

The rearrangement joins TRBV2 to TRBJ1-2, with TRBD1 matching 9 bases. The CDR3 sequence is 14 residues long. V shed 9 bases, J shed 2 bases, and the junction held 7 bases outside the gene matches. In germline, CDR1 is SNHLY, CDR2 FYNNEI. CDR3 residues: CASASGQGNYGYTF. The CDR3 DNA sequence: TGTGCCAGTGCATCAGGACAGGGGAACTATGGCTACACCTTC.

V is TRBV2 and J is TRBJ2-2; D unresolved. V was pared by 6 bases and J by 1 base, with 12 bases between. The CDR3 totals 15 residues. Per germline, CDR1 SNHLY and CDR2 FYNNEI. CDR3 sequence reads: CASRPKAWNTGELFF. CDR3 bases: TGTGCCAGCAGACCCAAGGCGTGGAACACCGGGGAGCTGTTTTTT.

The CDR3 reads CASMSRVNTEAFF. CDR3 DNA sequence: TGTGCCAGCATGTCCCGGGTGAACACTGAAGCTTTCTTT. The V and J genes are TRBV28 and TRBJ1-1; no firm D call. Germline V CDR1 and CDR2: MDHEN, SYDVKM. Deletions cut 7 bases from V and 0 bases from J, with 9 bases between. The CDR3 is made up of 13 amino acids.

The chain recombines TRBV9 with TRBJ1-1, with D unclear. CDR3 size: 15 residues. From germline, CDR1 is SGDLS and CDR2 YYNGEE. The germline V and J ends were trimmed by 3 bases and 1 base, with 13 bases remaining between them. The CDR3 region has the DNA TGTGCCAGCAGCGCTGGAAACAGCGCGAACACTGAAGCTTTCTTT. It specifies CASSAGNSANTEAFF.

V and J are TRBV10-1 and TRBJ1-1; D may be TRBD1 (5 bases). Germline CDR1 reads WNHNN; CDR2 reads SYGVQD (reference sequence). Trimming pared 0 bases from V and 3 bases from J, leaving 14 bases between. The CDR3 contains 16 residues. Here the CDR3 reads CASSESLVGGHTEAFF. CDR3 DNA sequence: TGCGCCAGCAGTGAGTCTCTTGTGGGGGGACACACTGAAGCTTTCTTT.

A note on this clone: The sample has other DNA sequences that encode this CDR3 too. Here the CDR3 DNA reads TGTGCCAGCAGCTTAGAAGGACTGAACACTGAAGCTTTCTTT. Translation gives CASSLEGLNTEAFF. The rearrangement joins TRBV7-2 to TRBJ1-1; D not certain. Per germline, CDR1 SGHTA and CDR2 FQGNSA. There are 14 residues in the CDR3. Trimming removed 1 base at V and 0 bases at J, with 6 bases between.